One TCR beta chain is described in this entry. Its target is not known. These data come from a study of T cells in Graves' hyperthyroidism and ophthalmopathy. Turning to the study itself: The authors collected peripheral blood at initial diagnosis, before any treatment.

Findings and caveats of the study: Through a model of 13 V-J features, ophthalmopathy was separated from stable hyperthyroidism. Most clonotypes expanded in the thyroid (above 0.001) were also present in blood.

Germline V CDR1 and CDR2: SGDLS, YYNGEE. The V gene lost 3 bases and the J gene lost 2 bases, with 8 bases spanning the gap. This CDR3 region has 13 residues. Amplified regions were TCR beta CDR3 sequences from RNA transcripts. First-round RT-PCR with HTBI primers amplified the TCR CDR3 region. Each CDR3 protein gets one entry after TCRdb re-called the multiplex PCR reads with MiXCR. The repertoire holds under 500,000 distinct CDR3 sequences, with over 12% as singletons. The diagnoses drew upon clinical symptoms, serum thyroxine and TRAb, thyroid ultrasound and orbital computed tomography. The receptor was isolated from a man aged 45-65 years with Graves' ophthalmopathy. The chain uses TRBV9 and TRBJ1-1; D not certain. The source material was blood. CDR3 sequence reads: CASSGAGNTEAFF. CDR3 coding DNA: TGTGCCAGCAGCGGGGCAGGAAACACTGAAGCTTTCTTT.